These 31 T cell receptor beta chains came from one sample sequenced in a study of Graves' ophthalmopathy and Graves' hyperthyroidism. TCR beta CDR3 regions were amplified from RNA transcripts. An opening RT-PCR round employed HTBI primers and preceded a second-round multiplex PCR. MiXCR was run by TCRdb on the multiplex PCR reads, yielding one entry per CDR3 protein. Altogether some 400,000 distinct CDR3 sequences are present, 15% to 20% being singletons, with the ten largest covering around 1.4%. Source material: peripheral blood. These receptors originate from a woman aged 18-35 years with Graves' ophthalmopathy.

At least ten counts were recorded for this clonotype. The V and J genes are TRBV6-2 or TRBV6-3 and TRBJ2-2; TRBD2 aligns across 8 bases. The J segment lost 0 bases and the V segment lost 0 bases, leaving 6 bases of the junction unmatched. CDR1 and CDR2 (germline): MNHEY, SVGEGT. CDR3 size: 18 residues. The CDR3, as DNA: TGTGCCAGCAGTTACTCCTCCAGCGGGGGCCCGAACACCGGGGAGCTGTTTTTT. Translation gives CASSYSSSGGPNTGELFF.

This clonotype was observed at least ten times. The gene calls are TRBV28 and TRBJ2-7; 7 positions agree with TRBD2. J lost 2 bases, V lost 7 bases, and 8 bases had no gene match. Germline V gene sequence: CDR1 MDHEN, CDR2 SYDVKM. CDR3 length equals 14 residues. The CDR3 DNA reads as TGTGCCAGCACCCCAGGTGGGAGGGCCTACGAGCAGTACTTC. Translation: CASTPGGRAYEQYF.

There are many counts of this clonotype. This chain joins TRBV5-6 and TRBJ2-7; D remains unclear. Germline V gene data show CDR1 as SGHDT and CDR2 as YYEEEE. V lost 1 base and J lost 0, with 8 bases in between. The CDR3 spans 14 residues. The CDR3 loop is CASSLPQSSYEQYF. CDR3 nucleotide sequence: TGTGCCAGCAGCTTGCCGCAGAGCTCCTACGAGCAGTACTTC.

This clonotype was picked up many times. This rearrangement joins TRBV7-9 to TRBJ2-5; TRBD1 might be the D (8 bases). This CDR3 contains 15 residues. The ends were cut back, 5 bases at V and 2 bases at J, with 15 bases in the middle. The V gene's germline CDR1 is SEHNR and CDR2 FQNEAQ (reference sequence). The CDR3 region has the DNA TGTGCCAGCAGCGTACAGGGGGGGAAGCAAGAGACCCAGTACTTC. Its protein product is CASSVQGGKQETQYF.

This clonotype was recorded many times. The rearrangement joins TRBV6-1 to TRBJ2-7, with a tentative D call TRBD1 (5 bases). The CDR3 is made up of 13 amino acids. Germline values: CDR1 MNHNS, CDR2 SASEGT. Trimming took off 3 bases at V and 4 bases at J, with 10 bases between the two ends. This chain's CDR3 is CASSDRVVYEQYF. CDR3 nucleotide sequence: TGTGCCAGCAGTGACAGGGTTGTTTACGAGCAGTACTTC.

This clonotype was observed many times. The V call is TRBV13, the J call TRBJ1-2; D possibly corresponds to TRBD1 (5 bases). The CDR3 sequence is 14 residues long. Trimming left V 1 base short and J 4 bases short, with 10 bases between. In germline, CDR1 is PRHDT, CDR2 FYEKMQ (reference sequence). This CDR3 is CASSLVAGTYGYTF. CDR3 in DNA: TGTGCCAGCAGCTTAGTCGCCGGGACCTATGGCTACACCTTC.

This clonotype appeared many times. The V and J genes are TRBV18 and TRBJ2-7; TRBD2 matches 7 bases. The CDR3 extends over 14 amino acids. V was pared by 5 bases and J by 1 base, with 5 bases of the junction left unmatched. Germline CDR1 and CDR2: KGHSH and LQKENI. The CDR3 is CASSAGVGSYEQYF. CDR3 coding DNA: TGTGCCAGCTCAGCGGGGGTCGGTTCCTACGAGCAGTACTTC.

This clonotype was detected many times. DNA of the CDR3: TGTGCCAGCAGTTTATGGGCCCAGTACTTC. Translated: CASSLWAQYF. J is TRBJ2-5 and V is TRBV27; no reliable D call. The V end lost 1 base, the J end lost 9 bases, and 3 bases lay between the germline ends. Per germline, CDR1 MNHEY and CDR2 SMNVEV (reference sequence). This CDR3 has 10 amino acids.

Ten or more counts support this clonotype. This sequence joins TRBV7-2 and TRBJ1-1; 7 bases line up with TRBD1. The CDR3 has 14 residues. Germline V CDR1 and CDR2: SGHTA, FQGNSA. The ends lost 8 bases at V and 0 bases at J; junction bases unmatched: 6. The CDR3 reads CASFPGTVNTEAFF. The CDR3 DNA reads TGTGCCAGCTTCCCCGGGACAGTGAACACTGAAGCTTTCTTT. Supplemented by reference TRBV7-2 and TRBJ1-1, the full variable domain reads GAGVSQSPSNKVTEKGKDVELRCDPISGHTALYWYRQSLGQGLEFLIYFQGNSAPDKSGLPSDRFSAERTGGSVSTLTIQRTQQEDSAVYLCASFPGTVNTEAFFGQGTRLTVV.

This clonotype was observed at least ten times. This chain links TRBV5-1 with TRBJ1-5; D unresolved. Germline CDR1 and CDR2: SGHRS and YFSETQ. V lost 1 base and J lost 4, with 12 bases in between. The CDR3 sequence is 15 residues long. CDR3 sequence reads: CASSLMSGQNQPQHF. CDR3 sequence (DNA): TGCGCCAGCAGCTTGATGAGCGGGCAGAATCAGCCCCAGCATTTT. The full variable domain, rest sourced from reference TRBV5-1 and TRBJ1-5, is KAGVTQTPRYLIKTRGQQVTLSCSPISGHRSVSWYQQTPGQGLQFLFEYFSETQRNKGNFPGRFSGRQFSNSRSEMNVSTLELGDSALYLCASSLMSGQNQPQHFGDGTRLSIL.

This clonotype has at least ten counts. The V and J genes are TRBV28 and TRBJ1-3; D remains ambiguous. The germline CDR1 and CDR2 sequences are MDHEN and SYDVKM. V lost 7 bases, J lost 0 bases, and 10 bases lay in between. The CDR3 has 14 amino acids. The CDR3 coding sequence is TGTGCCAGCAACACGGGAGGCTCTGGAAACACCATATATTTT. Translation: CASNTGGSGNTIYF.

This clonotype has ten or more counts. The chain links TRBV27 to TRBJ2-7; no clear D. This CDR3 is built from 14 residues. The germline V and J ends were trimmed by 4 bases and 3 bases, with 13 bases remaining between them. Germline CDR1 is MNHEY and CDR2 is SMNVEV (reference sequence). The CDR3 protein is CASSSSVRHYEQYF. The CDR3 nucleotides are TGTGCCAGCAGTTCGTCGGTCAGACACTACGAGCAGTACTTC.

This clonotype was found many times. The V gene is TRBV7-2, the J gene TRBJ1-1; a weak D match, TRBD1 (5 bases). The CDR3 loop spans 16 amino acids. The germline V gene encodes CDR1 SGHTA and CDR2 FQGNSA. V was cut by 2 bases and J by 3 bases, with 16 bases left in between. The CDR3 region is CASSLRAWGGDTEAFF. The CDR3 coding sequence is TGTGCCAGCAGCTTAAGGGCGTGGGGGGGGGACACTGAAGCTTTCTTT. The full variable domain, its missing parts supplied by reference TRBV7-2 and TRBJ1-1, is GAGVSQSPSNKVTEKGKDVELRCDPISGHTALYWYRQSLGQGLEFLIYFQGNSAPDKSGLPSDRFSAERTGGSVSTLTIQRTQQEDSAVYLCASSLRAWGGDTEAFFGQGTRLTVV.

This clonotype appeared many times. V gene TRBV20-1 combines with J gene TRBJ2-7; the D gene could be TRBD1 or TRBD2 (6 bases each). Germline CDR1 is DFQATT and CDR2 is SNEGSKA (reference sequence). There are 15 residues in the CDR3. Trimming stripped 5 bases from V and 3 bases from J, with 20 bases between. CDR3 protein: CSAPGERGPLYEQYF. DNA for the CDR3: TGCAGTGCTCCAGGGGAACGGGGGCCGCTCTACGAGCAGTACTTC.

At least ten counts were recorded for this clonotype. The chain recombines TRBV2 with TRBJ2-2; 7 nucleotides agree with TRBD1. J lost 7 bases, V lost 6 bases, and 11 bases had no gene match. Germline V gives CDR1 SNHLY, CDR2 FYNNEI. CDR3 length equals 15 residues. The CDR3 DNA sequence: TGTGCCAGCAGCGGCTCTAAGGGGGCTAGCGGGGAGCTGTTTTTT. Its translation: CASSGSKGASGELFF.

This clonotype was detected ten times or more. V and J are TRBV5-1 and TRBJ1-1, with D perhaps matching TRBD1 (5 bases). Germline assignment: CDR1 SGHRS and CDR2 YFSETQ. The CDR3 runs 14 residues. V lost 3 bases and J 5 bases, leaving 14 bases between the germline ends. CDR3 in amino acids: CASSWDAVRTEAFF. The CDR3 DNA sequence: TGCGCCAGCAGCTGGGACGCGGTGAGGACTGAAGCTTTCTTT.

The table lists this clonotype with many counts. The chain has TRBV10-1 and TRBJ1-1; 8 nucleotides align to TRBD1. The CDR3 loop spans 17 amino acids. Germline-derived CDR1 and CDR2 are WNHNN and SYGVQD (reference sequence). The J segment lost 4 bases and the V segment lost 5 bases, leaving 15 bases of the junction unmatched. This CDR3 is CASSNSRRTGRATEAFF. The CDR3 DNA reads TGCGCCAGCAGTAACTCTCGAAGGACAGGGCGGGCCACTGAAGCTTTCTTT.

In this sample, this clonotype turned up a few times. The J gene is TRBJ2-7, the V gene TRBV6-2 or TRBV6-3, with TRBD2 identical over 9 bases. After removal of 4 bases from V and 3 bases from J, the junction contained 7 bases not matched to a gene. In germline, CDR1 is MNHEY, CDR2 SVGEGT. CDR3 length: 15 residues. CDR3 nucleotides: TGTGCCAGCAGTTCTGGGACTAGCCGTTTCTACGAGCAGTACTTC. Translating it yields CASSSGTSRFYEQYF.

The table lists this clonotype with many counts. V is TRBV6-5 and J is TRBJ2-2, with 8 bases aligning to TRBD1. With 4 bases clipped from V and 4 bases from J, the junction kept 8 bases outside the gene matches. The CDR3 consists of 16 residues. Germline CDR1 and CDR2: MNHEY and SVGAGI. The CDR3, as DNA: TGTGCCAGCAGTTTCAGAACAGGGGGAGTCACCGGGGAGCTGTTTTTT. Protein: CASSFRTGGVTGELFF.

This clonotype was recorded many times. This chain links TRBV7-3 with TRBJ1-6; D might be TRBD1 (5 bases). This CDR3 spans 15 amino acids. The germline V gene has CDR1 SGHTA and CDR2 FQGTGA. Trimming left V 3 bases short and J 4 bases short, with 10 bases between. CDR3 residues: CASSLRGGYNSPLHF. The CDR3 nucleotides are TGTGCCAGCAGCTTGAGGGGCGGGTATAATTCACCCCTCCACTTT.

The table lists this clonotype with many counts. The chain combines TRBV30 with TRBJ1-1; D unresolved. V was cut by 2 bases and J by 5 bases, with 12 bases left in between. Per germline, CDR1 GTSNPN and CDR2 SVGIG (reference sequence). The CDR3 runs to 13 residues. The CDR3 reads CAWSKWVGTEAFF. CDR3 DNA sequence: TGTGCCTGGAGTAAGTGGGTGGGGACTGAAGCTTTCTTT.

The CDR3 reads CASSRGGRVEAFF. In nucleotides, the CDR3 is TGTGCCAGCAGCCGGGGGGGCAGAGTGGAAGCTTTCTTT. This chain links TRBV6-2 or TRBV6-3 with TRBJ1-1; TRBD1 might be the D (6 bases). Trimming shortened V by 6 bases and J by 8 bases, and 16 bases separated the two germline ends. This CDR3 has 13 amino acids. Germline assignment: CDR1 MNHEY and CDR2 SVGEGT.

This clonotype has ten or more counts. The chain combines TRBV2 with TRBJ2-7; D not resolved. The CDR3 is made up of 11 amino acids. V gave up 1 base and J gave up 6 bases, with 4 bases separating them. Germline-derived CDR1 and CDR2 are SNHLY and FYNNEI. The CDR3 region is CASSEDGEQYF. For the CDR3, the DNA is TGTGCCAGCAGTGAAGACGGCGAGCAGTACTTC.

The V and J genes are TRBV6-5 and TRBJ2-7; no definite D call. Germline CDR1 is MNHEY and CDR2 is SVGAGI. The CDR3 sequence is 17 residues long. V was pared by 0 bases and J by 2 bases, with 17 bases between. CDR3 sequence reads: CASSYSSSPGLTYEQYF. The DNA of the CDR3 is TGTGCCAGCAGTTACTCTAGTTCCCCGGGCCTTACCTACGAGCAGTACTTC.

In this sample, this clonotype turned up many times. CDR3 nucleotides: TGTGCCAGCAGTGAGAGGCGAGCATGGGCTGAAGCTTTCTTT. Residues: CASSERRAWAEAFF. The rearrangement uses TRBV28 and TRBJ1-1, with D hard to call. The V gene's germline CDR1 is MDHEN and CDR2 SYDVKM. Trimming pared 5 bases from V and 6 bases from J, leaving 16 bases between. The CDR3 has 14 residues.

The CDR3: CASSLATTSFYEQYF. The CDR3 DNA reads as TGTGCCAGCAGCTTAGCCACGACTAGTTTCTACGAGCAGTACTTC. The V call is TRBV7-2, the J call TRBJ2-7; a possible D gene is TRBD2 (6 bases). CDR3 size: 15 residues. Trimming stripped 0 bases from V and 3 bases from J, with 12 bases between. Germline V gene sequence: CDR1 SGHTA, CDR2 FQGNSA. Using reference TRBV7-2 and TRBJ2-7 for the parts outside the CDR3, the full variable domain is GAGVSQSPSNKVTEKGKDVELRCDPISGHTALYWYRQSLGQGLEFLIYFQGNSAPDKSGLPSDRFSAERTGGSVSTLTIQRTQQEDSAVYLCASSLATTSFYEQYFGPGTRLTVT.

DNA of the CDR3: TGCAGTGCTAGAGATAGTGGACGGGACAGCTTTAGCGGCTACACCTTC. It is translated as CSARDSGRDSFSGYTF. The chain is built from TRBV20-1 and TRBJ1-2; 7 bases match TRBD1. Germline values: CDR1 DFQATT, CDR2 SNEGSKA (reference sequence). The V segment lost 0 bases and the J segment 8 bases; nucleotides outside the gene matches: 15. The CDR3 has 16 residues.

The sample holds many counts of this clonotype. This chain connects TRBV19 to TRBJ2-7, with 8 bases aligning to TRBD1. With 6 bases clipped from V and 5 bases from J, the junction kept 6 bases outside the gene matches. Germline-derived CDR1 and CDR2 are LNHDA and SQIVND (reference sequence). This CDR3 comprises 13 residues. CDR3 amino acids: CASSLDRVDEQYF. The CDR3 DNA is TGTGCCAGTAGCTTGGACAGGGTGGACGAGCAGTACTTC.

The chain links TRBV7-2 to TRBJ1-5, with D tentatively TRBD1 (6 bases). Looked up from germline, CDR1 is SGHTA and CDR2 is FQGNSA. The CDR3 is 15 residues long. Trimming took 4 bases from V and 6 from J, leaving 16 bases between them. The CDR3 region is CASSSGGGLGQPQHF. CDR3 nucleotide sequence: TGTGCCAGCAGCTCGGGGGGGGGGCTGGGTCAGCCCCAGCATTTT.

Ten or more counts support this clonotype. In DNA form, the CDR3 reads TGTGCCAGCAGCCTCGCGGGGCGGGAGAGGGAGACCCAGTACTTC. This encodes CASSLAGRERETQYF. The chain links TRBV11-1 to TRBJ2-5, with TRBD2 matching 7 bases. CDR3 length: 15 amino acids. Germline trimming cut 5 bases from V and 5 bases from J; bases unmatched to any gene: 11. Germline V gene sequence: CDR1 SGHAT, CDR2 FQDESV (reference sequence).

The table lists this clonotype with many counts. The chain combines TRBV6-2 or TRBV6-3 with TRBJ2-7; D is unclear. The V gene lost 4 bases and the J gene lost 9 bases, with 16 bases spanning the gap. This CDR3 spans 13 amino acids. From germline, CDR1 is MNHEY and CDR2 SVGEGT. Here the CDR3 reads CASSSRSYERQYF. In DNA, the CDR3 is TGTGCCAGCAGTTCAAGGTCCTACGAGCGGCAGTACTTC.